This T cell receptor (beta chain) originates from a study of T cell responses to AZD1222 COVID-19 vaccine. Study results and caveats: The study found Spike-specific TCR breadth and depth rose after two AZD1222 doses.

About this clone itself: Its specificity is unknown.

Clones were sequenced by immunoSEQ multiplex PCR, and TCRdb holds only the in-frame ones, with some missing. Of 90,000 to 150,000 clones listed, approximately 90% are singletons. This TCR derives from an adult in good health. The sample here was peripheral blood, taken on day 0 of AZD1222 vaccination.

CDR3: CASSQGPGTNYGYTF. The CDR3, as DNA: TGTGCCAGCAGCCAAGGTCCGGGAACTAACTATGGCTACACCTTC. This rearrangement joins TRBV3-1 (or the pseudogene TRBV3-2) to TRBJ1-2; no reliable D call. This CDR3 is built from 15 residues. The germline V gene has CDR1 LGHDT and CDR2 YNNKEL (reference sequence). V was cut by 1 base and J by 0 bases, with 9 bases left in between.